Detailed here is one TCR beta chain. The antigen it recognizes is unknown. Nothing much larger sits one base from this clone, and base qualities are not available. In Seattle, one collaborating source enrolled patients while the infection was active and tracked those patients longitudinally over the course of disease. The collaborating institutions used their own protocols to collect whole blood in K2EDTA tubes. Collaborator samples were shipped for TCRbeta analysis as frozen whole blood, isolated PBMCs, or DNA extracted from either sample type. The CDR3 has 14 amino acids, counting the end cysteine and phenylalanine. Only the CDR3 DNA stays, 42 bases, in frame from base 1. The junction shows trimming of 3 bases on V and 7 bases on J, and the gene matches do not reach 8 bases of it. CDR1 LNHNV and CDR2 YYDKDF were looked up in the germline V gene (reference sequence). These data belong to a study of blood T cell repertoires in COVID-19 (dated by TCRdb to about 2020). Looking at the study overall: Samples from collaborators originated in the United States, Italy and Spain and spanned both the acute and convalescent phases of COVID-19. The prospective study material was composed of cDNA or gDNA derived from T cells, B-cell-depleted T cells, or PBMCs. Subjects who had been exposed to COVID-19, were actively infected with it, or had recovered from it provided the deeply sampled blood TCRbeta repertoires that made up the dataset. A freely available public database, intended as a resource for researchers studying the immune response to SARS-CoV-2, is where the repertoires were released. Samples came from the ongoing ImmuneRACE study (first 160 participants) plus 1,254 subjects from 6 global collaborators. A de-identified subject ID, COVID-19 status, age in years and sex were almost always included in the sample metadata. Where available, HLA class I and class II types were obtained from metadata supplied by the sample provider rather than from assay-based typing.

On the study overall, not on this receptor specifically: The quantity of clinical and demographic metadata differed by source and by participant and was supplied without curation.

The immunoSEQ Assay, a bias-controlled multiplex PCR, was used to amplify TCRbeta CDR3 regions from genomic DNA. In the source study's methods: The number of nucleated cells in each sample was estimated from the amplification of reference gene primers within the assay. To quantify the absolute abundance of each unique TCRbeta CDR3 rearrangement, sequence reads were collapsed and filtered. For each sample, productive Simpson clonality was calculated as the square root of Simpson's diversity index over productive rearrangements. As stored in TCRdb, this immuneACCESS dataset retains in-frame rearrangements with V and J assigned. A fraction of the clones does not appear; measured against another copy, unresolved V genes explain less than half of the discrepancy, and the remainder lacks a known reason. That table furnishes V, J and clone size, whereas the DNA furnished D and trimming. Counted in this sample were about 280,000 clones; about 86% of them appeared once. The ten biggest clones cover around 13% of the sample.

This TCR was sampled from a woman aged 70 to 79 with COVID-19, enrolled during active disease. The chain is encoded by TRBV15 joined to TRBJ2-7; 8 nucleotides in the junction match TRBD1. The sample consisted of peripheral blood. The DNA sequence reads TGTGCCACCAGCAGCCAGGGGGCGTCGCGAGAGCAGTACTTC. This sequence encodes CATSSQGASREQYF.